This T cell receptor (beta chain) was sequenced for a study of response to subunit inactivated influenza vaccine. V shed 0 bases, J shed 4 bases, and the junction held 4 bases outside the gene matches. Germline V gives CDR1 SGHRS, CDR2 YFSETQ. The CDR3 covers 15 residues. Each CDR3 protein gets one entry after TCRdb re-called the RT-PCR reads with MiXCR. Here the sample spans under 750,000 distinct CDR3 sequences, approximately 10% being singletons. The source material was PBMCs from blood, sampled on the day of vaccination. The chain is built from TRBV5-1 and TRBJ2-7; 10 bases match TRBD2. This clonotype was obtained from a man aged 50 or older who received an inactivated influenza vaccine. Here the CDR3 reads CASSLVPSGRYEQYF. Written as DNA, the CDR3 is TGCGCCAGCAGCTTGGTGCCTAGCGGGAGATACGAGCAGTACTTC. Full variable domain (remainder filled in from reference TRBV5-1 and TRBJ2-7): KAGVTQTPRYLIKTRGQQVTLSCSPISGHRSVSWYQQTPGQGLQFLFEYFSETQRNKGNFPGRFSGRQFSNSRSEMNVSTLELGDSALYLCASSLVPSGRYEQYFGPGTRLTVT.